The 10 T cell receptor beta chains below were found in one sample sequenced in a study of blood T cell repertoires in COVID-19. Generated by immunoSEQ multiplex PCR, the TCRdb table keeps only in-frame clones and is missing some. The sample has 58,000 or so clones; 80% to 90% are singletons. The sample consisted of peripheral blood. Receptors were obtained from a woman in her 70s with active COVID-19.

The gene calls are TRBV28 and TRBJ1-2; no clear D. The CDR3 is made up of 13 amino acids. V lost 6 bases and J 7 bases, leaving 15 bases between the germline ends. Germline V gives CDR1 MDHEN, CDR2 SYDVKM. CDR3: CASSPFREAGYTF. The CDR3 coding sequence is TGTGCCAGCAGCCCCTTCCGTGAGGCTGGCTACACCTTC.

This chain uses TRBV7-2 with TRBJ2-7; 7 nucleotides match TRBD2. The germline gives CDR1 SGHTA, CDR2 FQGNSA. J gave up 2 bases and V 3 bases, and 7 bases lay outside the gene matches. The CDR3 consists of 15 residues. This CDR3 reads CASSLGPGGPYEQYF. In DNA, the CDR3 is TGTGCCAGCAGCTTGGGCCCGGGGGGACCCTACGAGCAGTACTTC.

This chain uses TRBV4-1 with TRBJ2-2; 8 bases agree with TRBD1. The CDR3 is 17 amino acids. The ends lost 1 base at V and 7 bases at J; junction bases unmatched: 11. Germline V gene lookup returns CDR1 MGHRA and CDR2 YSYEKL. The CDR3 DNA is TGCGCCAGCAGCCAAGTGGGGCAGGGGGCGTCTGTCGGGGAGCTGTTTTTT. Amino acids: CASSQVGQGASVGELFF.

The count of this clone is one. This chain links TRBV6-5 with TRBJ2-1; 8 bases align to TRBD2. Germline V CDR1 and CDR2: MNHEY, SVGAGI. Trimming cost V 5 bases and J 0 bases; bases outside gene matches: 3. The CDR3 extends over 15 amino acids. In nucleotides, the CDR3 is TGTGCCAGCAGTCTGACTAGCGCCTCCTACAATGAGCAGTTCTTC. Its protein product is CASSLTSASYNEQFF.

The CDR3: CASSQDWRSRPDTQYF. The CDR3 DNA sequence: TGCGCCAGCAGCCAAGATTGGCGGAGCCGGCCAGATACGCAGTATTTT. V usage is TRBV4-1 and J usage is TRBJ2-3, with unresolved D. Trimming stripped 0 bases from V and 4 bases from J, with 14 bases between. The CDR3 contains 16 residues. CDR1 and CDR2 from the germline V gene are MGHRA and YSYEKL.

CDR3 sequence reads: CASSLDKSYEQYF. DNA of the CDR3: TGTGCCAGCAGCTTAGACAAGTCCTACGAGCAGTACTTC. This chain uses TRBV7-9 with TRBJ2-7; D call uncertain. Trimming took 1 base from V and 1 from J, leaving 5 bases between them. Germline CDR1 and CDR2: SEHNR and FQNEAQ (reference sequence). This CDR3 comprises 13 residues.

The rearrangement uses TRBV28 and TRBJ1-5, with TRBD1 matching 8 bases. From germline, CDR1 is MDHEN and CDR2 SYDVKM. V lost 4 bases and J lost 7; bases outside the gene matches: 9. The CDR3 consists of 15 residues. As DNA, the CDR3 is TGTGCCAGCAGTTCGCCGACAGGGGACCCCCAGCCCCAGCATTTT. Its protein product is CASSSPTGDPQPQHF.

CDR3 region: CASKGLTDSNTGELFF. The CDR3 DNA reads as TGCGCCAGCAAGGGGCTGACAGATTCGAACACCGGGGAGCTGTTTTTT. The V call is TRBV5-1, the J call TRBJ2-2; D is possibly TRBD1 (5 bases). Germline V gives CDR1 SGHRS, CDR2 YFSETQ. V dropped 6 bases and J dropped 0 bases, with 15 bases sitting between them. There are 16 residues in the CDR3. Using reference TRBV5-1 and TRBJ2-2 for the parts outside the CDR3, the full variable domain is KAGVTQTPRYLIKTRGQQVTLSCSPISGHRSVSWYQQTPGQGLQFLFEYFSETQRNKGNFPGRFSGRQFSNSRSEMNVSTLELGDSALYLCASKGLTDSNTGELFFGEGSRLTVL.

The CDR3 loop is CASTIPLAGAYEQYF. The CDR3 DNA follows: TGTGCCAGCACCATACCACTAGCGGGGGCCTACGAGCAGTACTTC. This chain links TRBV28 with TRBJ2-7; 11 bases align to TRBD2. Looked up from germline, CDR1 is MDHEN and CDR2 is SYDVKM. The trim removed 7 bases at V and 2 bases at J, leaving 7 bases unmatched. The CDR3 is 15 residues long.

The rearrangement joins TRBV29-1 to TRBJ1-2, with D possibly matching TRBD1 (5 bases). Trimming cost V 6 bases and J 3 bases, with 11 bases left between them. The CDR3 loop spans 12 amino acids. Germline V gene data show CDR1 as SQVTM and CDR2 as ANQGSEA. CDR3 region: CSVGREDYGYTF. CDR3 sequence (DNA): TGCAGCGTGGGGCGAGAGGACTATGGCTACACCTTC. The entire variable domain, with the rest obtained from reference TRBV29-1 and TRBJ1-2, is as follows: SAVISQKPSRDICQRGTSLTIQCQVDSQVTMMFWYRQQPGQSLTLIATANQGSEATYESGFVIDKFPISRPNLTFSTLTVSNMSPEDSSIYLCSVGREDYGYTFGSGTRLTVV.